This T cell receptor beta chain was observed in a study of T cells in Graves' hyperthyroidism and ophthalmopathy. There were TCR beta CDR3 regions amplified from RNA transcripts. The study used the HTBI primer set for a first-round RT-PCR of the TCR CDR3. One entry per CDR3 protein, called by TCRdb with MiXCR from the multiplex PCR reads. Of around 690,000 distinct CDR3 sequences listed, less than 25% are singletons. Under 3 months was the duration of disease in ophthalmopathy patients, who also had a Clinical Activity Score of at least 3 and a NOSPECS grade of at least 4. This clonotype was seen a few times. Its specificity is not known. General study points: Patients with ophthalmopathy were separated from those with stable hyperthyroidism by a 13 V-J model.

The CDR3 consists of 15 residues. Germline CDR1 MNHEY, CDR2 SVGEGT. Deletions cut 7 bases from V and 0 bases from J, with 13 bases between. The gene calls are TRBV6-2 or TRBV6-3 and TRBJ2-1; D is undetermined. Sequenced: blood. This sequence was found in a man aged 25-45 years with Graves' ophthalmopathy. The CDR3 nucleotides read TGTGCCAGCAAAAGCGATTCCAGCTCCTACAATGAGCAGTTCTTC. Its translation: CASKSDSSSYNEQFF.